This is a list of T cell receptor beta chains from one sample in a study of regulatory T cells in long-lasting Graves disease. From the multiplex PCR reads, TCRdb called clonotypes with MiXCR, one entry per CDR3 protein. Of about 430,000 distinct CDR3 sequences listed, around a fifth were seen once; the top ten hold over 11%. Specimen: peripheral blood mononuclear cells (PBMCs), collected when the disease was refractory, from a patient treated with antithyroid drugs. The receptors originated from a female donor with Graves disease. Both conserved end residues are part of each CDR3. Each record gives: clone size, D gene, V gene, J gene, CDR3 DNA, CDR3 protein. The D gene is left open where the match is weak. For some rows the clone size is stated as once, few or many, or as a class when expanded; others skip it.

many	NA	TRBV20-1	TRBJ2-7	TGCAGTGCTAGAGGTCTAGCTTCCGAGCAGTACTTC	CSARGLASEQYF
NA	NA	TRBV28	TRBJ2-3	TGTGCCAGCAGTTCCCTCGGCACAGATACGCAGTATTTT	CASSSLGTDTQYF
many	NA	TRBV2	TRBJ1-6	TGTGCCAGCAGCCCGGGACAACAATTCTATAATTCACCCCTCCACTTT	CASSPGQQFYNSPLHF
many	NA	TRBV3-1	TRBJ2-4	TGTGCCAGCAGCCCACGGTTAGCCCCTACCTCCGCCAAAAACATTCAGTACTTC	CASSPRLAPTSAKNIQYF
many	NA	TRBV4-1	TRBJ2-5	TGCGCCAGCAGCCAAGGATTTGTCAACCAAGAGACCCAGTACTTC	CASSQGFVNQETQYF
many	TRBD1	TRBV15	TRBJ2-7	TGTGCCACCAGCAGCGGGACAGGGTCCAACGAGCAGTACTTC	CATSSGTGSNEQYF
NA	TRBD1	TRBV19	TRBJ2-6	TGTGCCAGTAGTGTCCTACCGGGACAGGGGGCGAACGGGGCCAACGTCCTGACTTTC	CASSVLPGQGANGANVLTF
NA	NA	TRBV19	TRBJ1-5	TGTGCCAGTAGTACCCGTGACACCTACAATCAGCCCCAGCATTTT	CASSTRDTYNQPQHF
NA	TRBD2	TRBV28	TRBJ2-5	TGTGCCAGCACTCGGGCTAGCGGGAGTGGCGAGACCCAGTACTTC	CASTRASGSGETQYF
NA	TRBD2	TRBV6-1	TRBJ2-5	TGTGCCAGCAGGATCCTTAGCGGGAAGGTGGGTGACGGAGAGACCCAGTACTTC	CASRILSGKVGDGETQYF
few	TRBD1	TRBV27	TRBJ2-7	TGTGCCAGCAGTTTCAGGGGGCGCCTCAACGAGCAGTACTTC	CASSFRGRLNEQYF
few	NA	TRBV5-1	TRBJ1-5	TGCGCCAGCAGCCCGGCGCCAGGGGATCAGCCCCAGCATTTT	CASSPAPGDQPQHF
many	NA	TRBV11-2	TRBJ2-5	TGTGCCAGCGAGGTAACAGGGTCGGGTCGAGAGACCCAGTACTTC	CASEVTGSGRETQYF
many	NA	TRBV28	TRBJ2-4	TGTGCCAGCGGAAAGGACAGACTTAGAGTGGCCAAAAACATTCAGTACTTC	CASGKDRLRVAKNIQYF
few	NA	TRBV14	TRBJ1-1	TGTGCCAGCAGCCAACCTGGGCCAAACACTGAAGCTTTCTTT	CASSQPGPNTEAFF
many	NA	TRBV28	TRBJ1-2	TGTGCCAGCAGTATGCCTGGTGTGAGTGGCTACACCTTC	CASSMPGVSGYTF
many	NA	TRBV18	TRBJ2-5	TGTGCCAGCTCACCTCTAATCGGCTCACAAGAGACCCAGTACTTC	CASSPLIGSQETQYF
many	NA	TRBV2	TRBJ2-5	TGTGCCAGCACCAGAGATGGTCGCGAGACCCAGTACTTC	CASTRDGRETQYF